Given below is one T cell receptor (beta chain) in context. This record belongs to a study of blood T cell repertoires in COVID-19. V was cut by 1 base and J by 0 bases, with 16 bases left in between. This CDR3 region has 18 residues. Germline-derived CDR1 and CDR2 are LNHDA and SQIVND (reference sequence). Only in-frame clones appear in the TCRdb table, and some are missing; sequencing was by immunoSEQ multiplex PCR. This table has over 40,000 clones, roughly 80% appearing once. The clonotype was recovered from a man in his fifties or sixties with active COVID-19. This rearrangement joins TRBV19 to TRBJ2-1; TRBD1 is a possible D gene (6 bases). Sequencing was done on a sample of peripheral blood. The CDR3 region is CASSIVSLGTHSYNEQFF. The CDR3 nucleotides are TGTGCCAGTAGTATAGTGAGTTTAGGGACACACTCCTACAATGAGCAGTTCTTC.